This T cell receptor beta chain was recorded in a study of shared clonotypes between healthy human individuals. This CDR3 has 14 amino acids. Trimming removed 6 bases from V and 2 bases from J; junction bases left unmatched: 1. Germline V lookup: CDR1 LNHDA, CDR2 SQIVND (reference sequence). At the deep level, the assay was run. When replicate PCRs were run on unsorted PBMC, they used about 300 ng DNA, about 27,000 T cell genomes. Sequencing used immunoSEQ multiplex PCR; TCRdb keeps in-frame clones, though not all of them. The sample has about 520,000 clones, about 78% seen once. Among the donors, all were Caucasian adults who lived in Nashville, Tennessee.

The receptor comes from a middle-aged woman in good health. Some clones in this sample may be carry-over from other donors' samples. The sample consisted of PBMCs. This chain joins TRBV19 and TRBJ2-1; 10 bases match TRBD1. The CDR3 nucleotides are TGTGCCAGTAGCGGGACAGGGGCCTACAATGAGCAGTTCTTC. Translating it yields CASSGTGAYNEQFF.